This entry describes one T cell receptor (beta chain). The data are from a study of Graves' ophthalmopathy and Graves' hyperthyroidism. CDR1 MDHEN and CDR2 SYDVKM come from the germline V gene. The germline V and J ends were trimmed by 1 base and 5 bases, with 11 bases remaining between them. CDR3 length: 14 amino acids. Transcripts of RNA were the source for amplifying TCR beta CDR3 regions. First-round RT-PCR relied on HTBI primers, and a second-round multiplex PCR came next. TCRdb called the multiplex PCR reads again in MiXCR, with one record for every CDR3 protein. Here the sample spans some 410,000 distinct CDR3 sequences, more than 20% being singletons.

The source is a woman aged 18-30 years with stable Graves' hyperthyroidism. This sequence joins TRBV28 and TRBJ1-1; perhaps TRBD1 as D (5 bases). The sample comprised peripheral blood. Here the CDR3 reads CASSLLAGVTEAFF. The CDR3, as DNA: TGTGCCAGCAGTTTATTGGCGGGGGTAACTGAAGCTTTCTTT.